Shown below are 9 T cell receptor beta chains from a single sample sequenced in a study of a mutant IDH1 vaccine in newly diagnosed glioma. Clones were read by immunoSEQ multiplex PCR, and TCRdb kept only the in-frame ones, dropping some. The sample yields about 56,000 clones, 85% to 90% seen once. Their antigens are not known. Noted time point: week 35, safety follow-up. All doses held 300 ug of mutant IDH1 20-mer peptide, with topical imiquimod. The specimen was PBMCs, collected from a glioma patient whose treatment included an IDH1 peptide vaccine. Every receptor here comes from a middle-aged man with glioma.

This clone appeared a single time. CDR3 coding DNA: TGTGCCAGCAGCCAAGGGACCGCTAGCGGCACAGATACGCAGTATTTT. Protein sequence: CASSQGTASGTDTQYF. The chain links TRBV4-2 to TRBJ2-3, with TRBD2 as a possible D gene (6 bases). Between the trimmed V and J ends, which lost 1 base and 1 base, there was a span of 12 bases. In germline, CDR1 is LGHNA, CDR2 YNFKEQ. This CDR3 has 16 amino acids.

The rearrangement links TRBV25-1 to TRBJ2-3, with D tentatively TRBD1 or TRBD2 (6 bases each). The CDR3 spans 14 residues. V gave up 6 bases and J gave up 4 bases, with 14 bases separating them. Germline V gene lookup returns CDR1 MGHDK and CDR2 SYGVNS. The CDR3 sequence is CASSNPEGADTQYF. CDR3 nucleotide sequence: TGTGCCAGCAGCAACCCGGAGGGGGCAGATACGCAGTATTTT.

The table lists this clone with a count of one. The chain is built from TRBV19 and TRBJ2-7, with 9 positions matching TRBD2. Germline CDR1 is LNHDA and CDR2 is SQIVND (reference sequence). Trimming removed 3 bases from V and 6 bases from J; junction bases left unmatched: 3. The CDR3 has 13 residues. DNA for the CDR3: TGTGCCAGTAGTATTGGGACTAGCAGCGAGCAGTACTTC. It is translated as CASSIGTSSEQYF.

The J gene is TRBJ2-5, the V gene TRBV5-6; D is possibly TRBD2 (5 bases). V was clipped by 4 bases and J by 1 base, with 8 bases between them. CDR1 and CDR2 (germline): SGHDT, YYEEEE. This CDR3 is built from 13 residues. The CDR3 reads CASSPDSQETQYF. The CDR3 region has the DNA TGTGCCAGCAGCCCGGACTCCCAAGAGACCCAGTACTTC. Complete variable domain (other parts from reference TRBV5-6 and TRBJ2-5): DAGVTQSPTHLIKTRGQQVTLRCSPKSGHDTVSWYQQALGQGPQFIFQYYEEEERQRGNFPDRFSGHQFPNYSSELNVNALLLGDSALYLCASSPDSQETQYFGPGTRLLVL.

A remark on this clone: At one end, the junction sequence differs from germline, possibly due to a read error. The rearrangement uses TRBV2 and TRBJ1-2; the D is unclear. The CDR3 totals 8 residues. Germline V gene sequence: CDR1 SNHLY, CDR2 FYNNEI. The CDR3: CARGYRLF. As DNA, the CDR3 is TGTGCCAGAGGATACAGACTCTTC.

The chain links TRBV5-8 to TRBJ1-5, with 7 bases matching TRBD1. V lost 4 bases, J lost 1 base, and 5 bases stayed unmatched. This CDR3 spans 15 amino acids. Germline V gene sequence: CDR1 SGHTS, CDR2 YDEGEE. CDR3 DNA: TGTGCCAGCAGCCAGGGGGTAGTGAGCAATCAGCCCCAGCATTTT. It translates to CASSQGVVSNQPQHF.

V and J are TRBV5-1 and TRBJ1-1; 10 bases are shared with TRBD1. Per germline, CDR1 SGHRS and CDR2 YFSETQ. The V gene end was trimmed by 3 bases and the J gene end by 5 bases; junction bases not matched to a gene: 4. CDR3 length: 14 residues. CDR3 DNA: TGCGCCAGCAGCTCGGGACAGGGGCGGACTGAAGCTTTCTTT. This gives the protein CASSSGQGRTEAFF.

For the CDR3, the DNA is TGTGCCAGCAGTGAACTGGGCGAGCAGTACTTC. Its translation: CASSELGEQYF. The chain uses TRBV6-1 and TRBJ2-7; D unresolved. With 2 bases removed from V and 6 bases from J, the gap between germline ends came to 5 bases. CDR1 and CDR2 from the germline V gene are MNHNS and SASEGT. The CDR3 contains 11 residues.

The chain joins TRBV7-6 to TRBJ2-7, with a possible D match to TRBD2 (7 bases). The V gene's germline CDR1 is SGHVS and CDR2 FNYEAQ. The CDR3 has 15 amino acids. Trimming took off 3 bases at V and 2 bases at J, with 14 bases between the two ends. This CDR3 is CASSFLLGGAYEQYF. In nucleotides, the CDR3 is TGTGCCAGCAGCTTCCTTCTAGGGGGGGCCTACGAGCAGTACTTC.